The 8 T cell receptor beta chains below come from one sample, sequenced in a study of identical twins. TCRdb used MiXCR to reprocess the 5' RACE reads, holding one entry per CDR3 protein. The table includes about 220,000 distinct CDR3 sequences, around 10% detected once. The sample comprised memory (CD45RO+) T cells sorted from blood. All receptors derive from a woman under 30 in good health.

This clonotype has ten or more counts. This chain uses TRBV21-1 with TRBJ2-7; TRBD2 is taken as the D call from the table, unchecked against the DNA. TRBV21-1 is a pseudogene segment. CDR3 length: 15 residues. CDR3 protein: CASSRRTSGCYEQYF. The CDR3 nucleotides are TGTGCCAGCAGTAGAAGGACTAGCGGGTGCTACGAGCAGTACTTC.

This chain uses TRBV12-3 or TRBV12-4 with TRBJ1-3; D is unclear. The CDR3 runs 14 residues. The V end was cut by 0 bases, the J end by 0 bases, with 3 bases between. CDR3 amino acids: CASSLATSGNTIYF. The CDR3 coding sequence is TGTGCCAGCAGTTTAGCGACCTCTGGAAACACCATATATTTT.

This clonotype was recorded many times. The rearrangement uses TRBV5-8 and TRBJ1-6; D is ambiguous. The CDR3 is 13 amino acids. The germline V and J ends were trimmed by 9 bases and 7 bases, with 14 bases remaining between them. Germline V gene lookup returns CDR1 SGHTS and CDR2 YDEGEE. The CDR3 DNA is TGTGCCACAGACGGTCGAGGGAATTCACCCCTCCACTTT. As protein: CATDGRGNSPLHF.

This clonotype was counted at least ten times. CDR3: CASSDRDTGELFF. The CDR3 DNA sequence: TGTGCCAGCAGTGACAGGGACACCGGGGAGCTGTTTTTT. This chain connects TRBV6-4 to TRBJ2-2, with D unresolved. Germline assignment: CDR1 MRHNA and CDR2 SNTAGT. Trimming cost V 2 bases and J 3 bases, with 4 bases left between them. This CDR3 spans 13 amino acids.

There are a few counts of this clonotype. The chain uses TRBV30 and TRBJ2-1; possibly TRBD2 for D (5 bases). The germline CDR1 and CDR2 sequences are GTSNPN and SVGIG (reference sequence). The CDR3 consists of 10 residues. The CDR3 loop reads CAGGRNEQFF. The CDR3 coding sequence is TGTGCTGGAGGTAGGAATGAGCAGTTCTTC.

The gene calls are TRBV6-1 and TRBJ1-1; TRBD1 matches at 8 bases. Germline CDR1 reads MNHNS; CDR2 reads SASEGT. The CDR3 is 13 amino acids. The V and J ends lost 10 bases and 3 bases, in that order; junction bases with no gene match: 7. The CDR3 here is CAIDRGRDTEAFF. DNA for the CDR3: TGTGCCATTGACAGGGGAAGAGACACTGAAGCTTTCTTT.

This clonotype was seen at least ten times. The chain couples TRBV25-1 to TRBJ2-7; 10 bases line up with TRBD1. From germline, CDR1 is MGHDK and CDR2 SYGVNS. The J segment lost 5 bases and the V segment lost 2 bases, leaving 6 bases of the junction unmatched. The CDR3 sequence is 15 residues long. CDR3 sequence: CASSEPGTGVNEQYF. The CDR3 coding sequence is TGTGCCAGCAGTGAACCCGGGACAGGGGTGAACGAGCAGTACTTC.

This clonotype was observed a handful of times. This rearrangement joins TRBV5-5 to TRBJ1-1; D is unclear. Germline V gene sequence: CDR1 SGHKS, CDR2 YYEKEE (reference sequence). This CDR3 contains 15 residues. Between the trimmed V and J ends, which lost 3 bases and 0 bases, there was a span of 12 bases. DNA for the CDR3: TGTGCCAGCAGCTCGGGCTCTACAGTGAACACTGAAGCTTTCTTT. It specifies CASSSGSTVNTEAFF. Together with reference TRBV5-5 and TRBJ1-1, the CDR3 gives the full variable domain: DAGVTQSPTHLIKTRGQQVTLRCSPISGHKSVSWYQQVLGQGPQFIFQYYEKEERGRGNFPDRFSARQFPNYSSELNVNALLLGDSALYLCASSSGSTVNTEAFFGQGTRLTVV.